This T cell receptor beta chain was sequenced during a study of T cell responses to AZD1222 COVID-19 vaccine listed by TCRdb under 2021. Background for the entire study: A total of more than 230 trial participants underwent TCR sequencing, of whom 207 had received two doses of AZD1222 and around 25 had received two doses of the MenACWY control vaccine. Enrollment into the trials was organized by age into subgroups of 18-55, 56-69 and 70-plus years, and those subgroups contained roughly 150, 30 and 60 TCR-sequenced participants, respectively. General study outcomes and caveats: No day 14 peak-response samples were available, so repertoires were characterized only after the peak T cell response. CD4 TCRs associated with the vaccine covered the entire spike protein, and the dominant responses were in regions 160-218 and 743-854. Spike-specific TCR breadth and depth rose significantly after two AZD1222 doses compared with day 0 and with MenACWY recipients. Epitopes outside the regions mutated in the B.1.351 and B.1.1.7 variants were reportedly recognized by nearly half of the unique spike-specific TCRs. In the small 56-69-year group, the increase in depth fell short of significance, most likely because of low power. Conclusions about previously exposed vaccinees are limited because only six or seven AZD1222 recipients were SARS-CoV-2 seropositive at baseline. Most participants were white British and females outnumbered males, and the authors suggested that clonal diversity may have been underestimated.

About this clone itself: Its binding antigen is unknown. Base qualities are missing; no much larger clone stands one base away.

The time point label for this specimen denotes: about 28 days (+/-7) after the second vaccine dose. The treatment or condition label, as the study defines it: meningococcal conjugate vaccine given as trial control. The vaccinee samples were drawn from two UK trials, COV001 and COV002, one of which was a single-blind randomized controlled phase 2/3 trial testing AZD1222 (ChAdOx1 nCoV-19) in healthy adults. For TCRbeta chain sequencing, PBMC samples from trial participants were taken at day 0 and at day 28 after the second dose. The CDR3 regions of human TCRbeta chains were subjected to immunosequencing. The original methods were these. TCRs in the repertoires were matched against a reference library of SARS-CoV-2-specific TCRs that had been generated with the MIRA antigen-specificity platform. Breadth meant the fraction of unique TCRs that were SARS-CoV-2-associated, whereas depth meant the fraction of total T cells that were SARS-CoV-2-associated. Using the MIRA data, each spike-specific TCR was mapped to the spike region that the TCR reacts to and placed in a CD4 or CD8 class. Log10-transformed breadth and depth values were compared by one-way ANOVA with Sidak's multiple comparisons tests. Imported from immuneACCESS, the table was reduced by TCRdb to in-frame sequences with V and J called. These copies leave out some clones; in studies compared against another copy, an unresolved V gene accounts for under half, and the cause of the remainder is not known. V, J and clone size are those of that table, while D and trimming were read from the DNA. The sample profile shows about 190,000 clones; around nine tenths of them were found once. The ten biggest clones cover less than 4.5% of the sample.

The CDR3 covers 16 residues, taking in both the cysteine and the phenylalanine. Only CDR3 DNA remains: 48 bases, in frame from the first base. V is reduced by 1 base and J by 2 bases, leaving a spacing of 14 bases between them. Based on the germline V gene, the CDR1 and CDR2 sequences are SGHTA and FQGNSA. The rearrangement combines TRBV7-2 with TRBJ1-2; tentative D gene TRBD1, with 5 bases matching. The receptor's source is an adult who received the MenACWY meningococcal vaccine as a control. The material was peripheral blood, obtained 28 days after the second dose of the MenACWY control vaccine. The sequence in DNA is TGTGCCAGCAGCTTAGATAGCGGGGGATTAAACTATGGCTACACCTTC. Translation gives CASSLDSGGLNYGYTF.